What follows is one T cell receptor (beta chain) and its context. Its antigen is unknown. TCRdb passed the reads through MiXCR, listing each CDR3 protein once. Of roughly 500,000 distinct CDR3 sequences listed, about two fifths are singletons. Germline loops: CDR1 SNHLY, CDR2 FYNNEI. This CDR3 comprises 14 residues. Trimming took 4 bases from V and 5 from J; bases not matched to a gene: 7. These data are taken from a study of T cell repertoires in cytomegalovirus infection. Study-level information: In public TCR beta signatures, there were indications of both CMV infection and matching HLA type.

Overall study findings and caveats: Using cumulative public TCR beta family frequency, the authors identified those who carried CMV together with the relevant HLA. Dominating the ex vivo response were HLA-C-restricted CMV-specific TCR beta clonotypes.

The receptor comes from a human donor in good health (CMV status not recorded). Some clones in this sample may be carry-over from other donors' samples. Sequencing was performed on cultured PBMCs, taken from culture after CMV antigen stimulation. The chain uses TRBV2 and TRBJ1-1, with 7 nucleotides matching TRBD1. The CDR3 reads CASSGTGEGTEAFF. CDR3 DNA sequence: TGTGCCAGCAGTGGGACAGGAGAGGGGACTGAAGCTTTCTTT.